This T cell receptor beta chain comes out of a study of shared clonotypes between healthy human individuals. As concerns this clone: Other DNA sequences in the same sample also yield this CDR3.

V lost 6 bases and J lost 7; bases outside the gene matches: 8. Germline V gives CDR1 SNHLY, CDR2 FYNNEI. The CDR3 is 15 amino acids. The table came from immunoSEQ multiplex PCR; TCRdb's copy has only in-frame clones and leaves some out. The sample lists 600,000 to 800,000 clones, 55% to 80% occurring once. The specimen was memory CD4+ T cells sorted from blood. Subset denoted: CD45RA-negative fraction. The receptor was derived from a woman aged 25-40 years in good health. This chain uses TRBV2 with TRBJ2-1, with TRBD2 matching 11 bases. The CDR3: CASSPLAGVGNEQFF. In nucleotides, the CDR3 is TGTGCCAGCAGCCCACTAGCGGGAGTGGGGAATGAGCAGTTCTTC.